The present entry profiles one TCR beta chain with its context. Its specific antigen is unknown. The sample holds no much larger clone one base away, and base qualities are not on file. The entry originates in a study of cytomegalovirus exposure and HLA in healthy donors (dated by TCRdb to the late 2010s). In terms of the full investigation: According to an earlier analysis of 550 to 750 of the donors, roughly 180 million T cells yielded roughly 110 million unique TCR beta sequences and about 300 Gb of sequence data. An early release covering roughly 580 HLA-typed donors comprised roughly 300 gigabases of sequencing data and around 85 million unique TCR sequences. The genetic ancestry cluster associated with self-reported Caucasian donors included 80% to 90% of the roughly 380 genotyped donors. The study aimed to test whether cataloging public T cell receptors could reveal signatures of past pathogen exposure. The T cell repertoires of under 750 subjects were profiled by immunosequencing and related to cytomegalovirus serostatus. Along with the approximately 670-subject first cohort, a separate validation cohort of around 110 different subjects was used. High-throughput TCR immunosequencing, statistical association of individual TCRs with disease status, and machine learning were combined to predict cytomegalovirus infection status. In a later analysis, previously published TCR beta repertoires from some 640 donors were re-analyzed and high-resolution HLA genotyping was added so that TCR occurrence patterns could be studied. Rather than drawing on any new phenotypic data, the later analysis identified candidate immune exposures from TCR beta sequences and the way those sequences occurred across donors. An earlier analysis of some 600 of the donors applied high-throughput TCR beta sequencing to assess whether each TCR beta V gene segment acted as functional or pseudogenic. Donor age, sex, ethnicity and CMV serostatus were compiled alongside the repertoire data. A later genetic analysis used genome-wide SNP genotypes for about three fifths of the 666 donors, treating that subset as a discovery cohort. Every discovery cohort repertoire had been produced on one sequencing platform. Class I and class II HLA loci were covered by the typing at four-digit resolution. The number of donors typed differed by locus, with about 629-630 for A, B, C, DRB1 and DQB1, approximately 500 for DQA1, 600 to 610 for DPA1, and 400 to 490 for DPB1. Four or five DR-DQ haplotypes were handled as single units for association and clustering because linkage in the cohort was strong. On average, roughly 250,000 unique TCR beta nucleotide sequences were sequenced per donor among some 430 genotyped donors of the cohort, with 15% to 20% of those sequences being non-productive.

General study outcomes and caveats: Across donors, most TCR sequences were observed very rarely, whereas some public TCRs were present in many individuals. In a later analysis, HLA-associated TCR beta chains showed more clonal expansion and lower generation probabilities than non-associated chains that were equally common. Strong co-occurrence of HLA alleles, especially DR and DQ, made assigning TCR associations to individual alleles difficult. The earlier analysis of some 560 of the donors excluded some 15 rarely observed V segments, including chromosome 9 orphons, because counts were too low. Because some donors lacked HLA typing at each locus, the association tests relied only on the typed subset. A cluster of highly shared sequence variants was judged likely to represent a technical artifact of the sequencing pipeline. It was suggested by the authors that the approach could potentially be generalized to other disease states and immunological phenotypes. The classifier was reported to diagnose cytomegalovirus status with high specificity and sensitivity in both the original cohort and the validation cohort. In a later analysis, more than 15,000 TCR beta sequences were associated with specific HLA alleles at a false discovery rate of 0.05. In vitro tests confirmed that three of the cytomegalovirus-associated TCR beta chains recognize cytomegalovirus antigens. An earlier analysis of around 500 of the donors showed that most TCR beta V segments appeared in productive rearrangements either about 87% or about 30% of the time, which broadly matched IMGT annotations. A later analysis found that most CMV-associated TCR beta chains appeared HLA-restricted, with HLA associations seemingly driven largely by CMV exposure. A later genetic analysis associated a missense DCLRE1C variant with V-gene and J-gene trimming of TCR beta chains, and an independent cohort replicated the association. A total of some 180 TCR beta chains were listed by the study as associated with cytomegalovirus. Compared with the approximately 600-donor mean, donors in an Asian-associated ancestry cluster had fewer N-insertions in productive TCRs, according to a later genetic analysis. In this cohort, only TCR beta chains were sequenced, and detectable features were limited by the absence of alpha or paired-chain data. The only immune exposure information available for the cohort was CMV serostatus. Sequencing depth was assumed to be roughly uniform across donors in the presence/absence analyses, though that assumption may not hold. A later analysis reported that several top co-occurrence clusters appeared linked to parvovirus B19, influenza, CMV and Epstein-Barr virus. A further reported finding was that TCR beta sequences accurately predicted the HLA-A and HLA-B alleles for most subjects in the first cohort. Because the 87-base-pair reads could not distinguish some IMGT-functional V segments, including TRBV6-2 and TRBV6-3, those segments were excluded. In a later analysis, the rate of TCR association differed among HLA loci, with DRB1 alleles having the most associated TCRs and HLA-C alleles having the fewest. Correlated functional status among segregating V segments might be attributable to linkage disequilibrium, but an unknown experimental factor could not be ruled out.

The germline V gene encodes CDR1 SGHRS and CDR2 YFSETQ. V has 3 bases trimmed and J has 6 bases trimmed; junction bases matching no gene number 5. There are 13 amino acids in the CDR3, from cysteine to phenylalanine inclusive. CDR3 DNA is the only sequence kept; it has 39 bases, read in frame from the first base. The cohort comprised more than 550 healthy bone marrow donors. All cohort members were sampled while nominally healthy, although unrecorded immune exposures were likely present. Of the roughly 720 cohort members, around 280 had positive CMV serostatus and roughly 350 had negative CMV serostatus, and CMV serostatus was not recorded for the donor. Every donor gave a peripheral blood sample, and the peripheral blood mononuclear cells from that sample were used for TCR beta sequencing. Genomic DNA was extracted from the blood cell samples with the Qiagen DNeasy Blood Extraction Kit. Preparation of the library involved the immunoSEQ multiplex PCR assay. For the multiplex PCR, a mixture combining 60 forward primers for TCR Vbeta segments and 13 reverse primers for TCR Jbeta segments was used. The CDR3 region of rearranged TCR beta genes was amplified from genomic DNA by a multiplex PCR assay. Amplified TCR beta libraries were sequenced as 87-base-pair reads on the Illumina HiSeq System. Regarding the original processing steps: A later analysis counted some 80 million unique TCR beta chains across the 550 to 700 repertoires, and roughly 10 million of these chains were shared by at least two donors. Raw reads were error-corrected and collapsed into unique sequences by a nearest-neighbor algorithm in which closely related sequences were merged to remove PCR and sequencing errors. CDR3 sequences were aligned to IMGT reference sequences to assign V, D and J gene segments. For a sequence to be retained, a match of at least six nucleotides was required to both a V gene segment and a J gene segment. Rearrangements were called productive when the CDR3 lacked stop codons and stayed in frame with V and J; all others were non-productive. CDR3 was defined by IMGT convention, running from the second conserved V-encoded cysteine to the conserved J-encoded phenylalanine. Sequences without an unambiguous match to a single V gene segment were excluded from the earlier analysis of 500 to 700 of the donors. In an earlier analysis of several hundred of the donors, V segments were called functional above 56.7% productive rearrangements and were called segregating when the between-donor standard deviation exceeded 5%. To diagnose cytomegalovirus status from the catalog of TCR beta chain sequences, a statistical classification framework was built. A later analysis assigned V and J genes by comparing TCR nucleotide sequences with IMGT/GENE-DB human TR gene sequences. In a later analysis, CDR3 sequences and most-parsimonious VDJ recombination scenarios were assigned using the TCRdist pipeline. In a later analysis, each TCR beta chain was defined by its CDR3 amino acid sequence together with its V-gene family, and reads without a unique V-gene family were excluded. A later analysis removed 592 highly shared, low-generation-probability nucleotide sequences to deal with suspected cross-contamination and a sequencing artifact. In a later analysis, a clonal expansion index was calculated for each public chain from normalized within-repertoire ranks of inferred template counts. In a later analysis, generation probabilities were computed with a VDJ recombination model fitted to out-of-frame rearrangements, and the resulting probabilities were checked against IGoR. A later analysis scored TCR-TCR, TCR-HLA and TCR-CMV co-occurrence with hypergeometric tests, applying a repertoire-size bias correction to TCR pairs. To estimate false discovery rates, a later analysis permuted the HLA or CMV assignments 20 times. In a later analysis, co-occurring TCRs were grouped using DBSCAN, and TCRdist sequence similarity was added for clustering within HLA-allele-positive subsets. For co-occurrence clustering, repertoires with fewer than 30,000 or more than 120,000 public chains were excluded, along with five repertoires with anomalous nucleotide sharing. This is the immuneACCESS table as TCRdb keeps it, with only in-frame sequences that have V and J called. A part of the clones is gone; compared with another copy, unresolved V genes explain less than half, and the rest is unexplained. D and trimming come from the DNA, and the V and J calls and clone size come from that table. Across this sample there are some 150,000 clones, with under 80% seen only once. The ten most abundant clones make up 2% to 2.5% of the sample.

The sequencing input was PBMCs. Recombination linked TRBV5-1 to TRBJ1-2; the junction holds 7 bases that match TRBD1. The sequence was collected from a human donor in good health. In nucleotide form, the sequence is TGCGCCAGCAGCTGGCAGGGGGAGGATGGCTACACCTTC. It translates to CASSWQGEDGYTF.